The 25 T cell receptor beta chains in this list originate from one sample, sequenced in a study of T cell changes during pregnancy in multiple sclerosis. Clones were sequenced by immunoSEQ multiplex PCR, and TCRdb holds only the in-frame ones, with some missing. The data contain 90,000 or so clones, about 93% of them seen just once; the ten biggest clones take up less than 2%. The input for sequencing was peripheral blood, taken after pregnancy. The source of these receptors is a female donor in good health, enrolled as a control in a pregnancy study.

The genes are TRBV4-2 and TRBJ2-1; 10 nucleotides match TRBD2. The CDR3 contains 21 residues. Germline CDR1 is LGHNA and CDR2 is YNFKEQ. V dropped 4 bases and J dropped 4; count of bases not matched to a gene: 22. The CDR3 coding sequence is TGTGCCAGCAGCCTCCGCCTCTCTAGCGGGAGCCTGGAAAAAAGATACAATGAGCAGTTCTTC. It yields the protein CASSLRLSSGSLEKRYNEQFF.

The CDR3 DNA reads as TGTGCCAGCGTCTCTAGCGGGAGTAGCGACACCGGGGAGCTGTTTTTT. Protein: CASVSSGSSDTGELFF. This chain joins TRBV2 and TRBJ2-2; 10 bases line up with TRBD2. Germline CDR1 reads SNHLY; CDR2 reads FYNNEI. Trimming at V came to 8 bases and at J to 3 bases, leaving 9 bases not matched to a gene. CDR3 length equals 16 residues.

The rearrangement links TRBV7-8 to TRBJ2-3; 8 bases line up with TRBD2. Per the germline V gene, CDR1 is SGHVS and CDR2 is FQNEAQ. CDR3 length: 18 amino acids. V was pared by 1 base and J by 4 bases, with 13 bases of the junction left unmatched. CDR3: CASSLDAAGVRWADTQYF. The CDR3 coding sequence is TGTGCCAGCAGCTTAGATGCAGCGGGAGTTCGGTGGGCAGATACGCAGTATTTT.

The V call is TRBV29-1, the J call TRBJ2-7, with 11 bases lining up with TRBD1. The CDR3 length is 13 residues. Germline CDR1 reads SQVTM; CDR2 reads ANQGSEA. V shed 4 bases and J 3 bases; nucleotides not matched to a gene: 2. CDR3 DNA: TGCAGCGTTGTGGGACAGGGGGGCTACGAGCAGTACTTC. Its protein is CSVVGQGGYEQYF.

The chain joins TRBV4-1 to TRBJ1-2; a possible D gene is TRBD1 (6 bases). The CDR3 is 14 residues long. Germline CDR1 MGHRA, CDR2 YSYEKL. With 1 base removed from V and 3 bases from J, the gap between germline ends came to 9 bases. The CDR3 region is CASSQGGGHYGYTF. DNA of the CDR3: TGCGCCAGCAGCCAAGGGGGGGGCCACTATGGCTACACCTTC.

This chain joins TRBV5-1 and TRBJ2-1; possibly TRBD2 for D (6 bases). Germline CDR1 is SGHRS and CDR2 is YFSETQ. Trimming removed 0 bases at V and 4 bases at J, with 11 bases between. The CDR3 sequence is 15 residues long. The CDR3 DNA is TGCGCCAGCAGCTTGGTCGGGGGAAGGTACAATGAGCAGTTCTTC. It specifies CASSLVGGRYNEQFF. The full variable domain, its missing parts supplied by reference TRBV5-1 and TRBJ2-1, is KAGVTQTPRYLIKTRGQQVTLSCSPISGHRSVSWYQQTPGQGLQFLFEYFSETQRNKGNFPGRFSGRQFSNSRSEMNVSTLELGDSALYLCASSLVGGRYNEQFFGPGTRLTVL.

V gene TRBV6-5 combines with J gene TRBJ2-3, with a weak D call TRBD1 (6 bases). V lost 8 bases, J lost 1 base, and 13 bases lay in between. CDR3 size: 14 residues. The germline V gene encodes CDR1 MNHEY and CDR2 SVGAGI. The CDR3 is CASRRPGGTDTQYF. In DNA form, the CDR3 reads TGTGCCAGCCGGAGGCCAGGGGGCACAGATACGCAGTATTTT.

The rearrangement links TRBV27 to TRBJ2-1; the D gene is possibly TRBD2 (5 bases). CDR1 is MNHEY and CDR2 is SMNVEV in the germline V gene (reference sequence). This CDR3 comprises 13 residues. V was trimmed by 4 bases and J by 5 bases, leaving 9 bases between them. CDR3 in DNA: TGTGCCAGCAGTTCGGGGTATAACAATGAGCAGTTCTTC. It translates to CASSSGYNNEQFF.

The genes are TRBV6-5 and TRBJ2-1; 9 nucleotides match TRBD2. The ends lost 3 bases at V and 9 bases at J; junction bases unmatched: 6. Germline lookup yields CDR1 MNHEY and CDR2 SVGAGI. This CDR3 region has 14 residues. CDR3 loop: CASSYSGTSSEQFF. CDR3 sequence (DNA): TGTGCCAGCAGTTATTCCGGGACTAGCAGTGAGCAGTTCTTC.

The rearrangement uses TRBV6-4 and TRBJ1-1, with D possibly being TRBD1 (5 bases). CDR3 size: 11 residues. The germline V and J ends were trimmed by 6 bases and 7 bases, with 9 bases remaining between them. CDR1 and CDR2 (germline): MRHNA, SNTAGT. The CDR3 here is CASRQQDEAFF. CDR3 nucleotide sequence: TGTGCCAGCAGACAACAGGATGAAGCTTTCTTT.

The chain has TRBV7-2 and TRBJ1-5; tentatively, D is TRBD1 (5 bases). This CDR3 is 15 amino acids long. Trimming left V 2 bases short and J 3 bases short, with 11 bases between. Germline loops: CDR1 SGHTA, CDR2 FQGNSA. The CDR3 DNA sequence: TGTGCCAGCAGCTTATACACAGGTTACAATCAGCCCCAGCATTTT. It yields the protein CASSLYTGYNQPQHF.

This rearrangement joins TRBV5-4 to TRBJ1-1; tentatively, D is TRBD1 (5 bases). This CDR3 comprises 15 residues. Germline lookup yields CDR1 SGHNT and CDR2 YYREEE (reference sequence). V lost 0 bases and J 4 bases, leaving 13 bases between the germline ends. CDR3 nucleotides: TGTGCCAGCAGCTTGGTGCAGGGTGTAACCACTGAAGCTTTCTTT. It codes for CASSLVQGVTTEAFF.

V and J are TRBV5-1 and TRBJ2-3; a weak D match, TRBD2 (6 bases). This CDR3 contains 15 residues. The germline V and J ends were trimmed by 3 bases and 6 bases, with 17 bases remaining between them. Germline CDR1 and CDR2: SGHRS and YFSETQ. The CDR3 protein is CASSSGLLRMDTQYF. The CDR3 DNA is TGCGCCAGCAGCTCGGGACTCCTGCGCATGGATACGCAGTATTTT.

This clone has a single count. The chain couples TRBV2 to TRBJ1-1; D unresolved. CDR3 length: 13 amino acids. The V gene lost 5 bases and the J gene lost 2 bases, with 9 bases spanning the gap. Germline CDR1 reads SNHLY; CDR2 reads FYNNEI. Here the CDR3 DNA reads TGTGCCAGCAGTCGCCAGGCAAACACTGAAGCTTTCTTT. Translation gives CASSRQANTEAFF.

The chain links TRBV6-6 to TRBJ2-3; 14 bases are a match to TRBD2. Germline V CDR1 and CDR2: MNHNY, SVGAGI (reference sequence). This CDR3 region has 16 residues. V lost 4 bases to trimming and J lost 8 bases; unmatched junction nucleotides: 8. CDR3 region: CASSFSGLAGGFTQYF. The CDR3 bases are TGTGCCAGCAGTTTTTCTGGACTAGCGGGAGGATTTACGCAGTATTTT.

The chain joins TRBV7-9 to TRBJ1-2; tentatively, D is TRBD1 (5 bases). The CDR3 runs 13 residues. V lost 5 bases and J lost 2, with 9 bases in between. CDR1 and CDR2 from the germline V gene are SEHNR and FQNEAQ (reference sequence). Here the CDR3 reads CASSQTENYGYTF. CDR3 DNA: TGTGCCAGCAGCCAGACAGAAAACTATGGCTACACCTTC.

The chain employs TRBV2 and TRBJ2-2; TRBD1 aligns across 7 bases. The V gene's germline CDR1 is SNHLY and CDR2 FYNNEI. The V gene end was trimmed by 6 bases and the J gene end by 0 bases; junction bases not matched to a gene: 4. The CDR3 length is 15 residues. CDR3 sequence (DNA): TGTGCCAGCAGGGGGGACAGCGCGAACACCGGGGAGCTGTTTTTT. The encoded protein is CASRGDSANTGELFF.

This clone appeared once. The rearrangement joins TRBV5-1 to TRBJ2-7, with 8 bases aligning to TRBD1. The CDR3 has 13 amino acids. Per germline, CDR1 SGHRS and CDR2 YFSETQ. The trim removed 4 bases at V and 4 bases at J, leaving 4 bases unmatched. This CDR3 reads CASSNRQGYEQYF. In nucleotides, the CDR3 is TGCGCCAGCAGCAACCGACAGGGGTACGAGCAGTACTTC.

This sequence joins TRBV7-9 and TRBJ2-3; 8 bases align to TRBD2. The junction had 8 bases not matched to a gene; V was cut back by 3 bases and J by 6 bases. The CDR3 is 15 amino acids. Germline values: CDR1 SEHNR, CDR2 FQNEAQ (reference sequence). CDR3 residues: CASSLSGSVTDTQYF. CDR3 nucleotides: TGTGCCAGCAGCTTGAGCGGGAGCGTAACGGATACGCAGTATTTT.

The chain recombines TRBV27 with TRBJ1-2, with 9 bases aligning to TRBD1. V trimming: 2 bases; J trimming: 2 bases; junction bases outside the gene matches: 3. CDR1 and CDR2 (germline): MNHEY, SMNVEV (reference sequence). CDR3 length: 15 residues. CDR3 DNA: TGTGCCAGCAGTTTACGAACAGGGGGCAACTATGGCTACACCTTC. Protein product: CASSLRTGGNYGYTF.

The chain has TRBV19 and TRBJ2-7; the match to TRBD2 covers 7 bases. The CDR3 consists of 13 residues. Germline trimming cut 5 bases from V and 10 bases from J; bases unmatched to any gene: 11. In germline, CDR1 is LNHDA, CDR2 SQIVND (reference sequence). CDR3 nucleotides: TGTGCCAGTAGTTCGTCTGGGGGGGAAAAACAGTACTTC. This sequence encodes CASSSSGGEKQYF.

The chain couples TRBV30 to TRBJ2-2, with a weak D call TRBD2 (5 bases). V was pared by 2 bases and J by 7 bases, with 8 bases between. The germline V gene has CDR1 GTSNPN and CDR2 SVGIG (reference sequence). The CDR3 length is 12 residues. The chain's CDR3 is CAWSYEGGELFF. The CDR3 nucleotides read TGTGCCTGGAGTTATGAGGGCGGGGAGCTGTTTTTT.

The V call is TRBV4-2, the J call TRBJ2-2, with 8 bases aligning to TRBD1. The CDR3 extends over 23 amino acids. Germline V gives CDR1 LGHNA, CDR2 YNFKEQ. V was pared by 2 bases and J by 4 bases, with 27 bases of the junction left unmatched. As DNA, the CDR3 is TGTGCCAGCAGCCAAAAAAAGGGGGCGGCCGGGACAGGCGCTCGCGTTCCCACCGGGGAGCTGTTTTTT. Its protein is CASSQKKGAAGTGARVPTGELFF.

The chain carries TRBV27 and TRBJ2-3, with 9 nucleotides matching TRBD1. Germline lookup yields CDR1 MNHEY and CDR2 SMNVEV (reference sequence). J gave up 5 bases and V 5 bases, and 11 bases lay outside the gene matches. The CDR3 consists of 16 residues. Here the CDR3 DNA reads TGTGCCAGCAGTCCAAAACAGGGGGCGAGGGTAGATACGCAGTATTTT. Its translation is CASSPKQGARVDTQYF.

This clone was seen only once. The chain joins TRBV6-6 to TRBJ2-3, with unresolved D. The V end was cut by 6 bases, the J end by 4 bases, with 5 bases between. The CDR3 sequence is 11 residues long. CDR1 MNHNY and CDR2 SVGAGI come from the germline V gene (reference sequence). The CDR3 region is CASSPADTQYF. CDR3 coding DNA: TGTGCCAGCAGCCCCGCAGATACGCAGTATTTT.